These T cell receptor beta chains were read from a single sample in a study of circulating and synovial CD4+ cells in juvenile arthritis. Clones were sequenced by immunoSEQ multiplex PCR, and TCRdb holds only the in-frame ones, with some missing. The sample includes fewer than 40,000 clones, roughly 95% of them seen just once. The specimen sequenced was CD4+ T cells from blood. Source of these receptors: a human donor with juvenile idiopathic arthritis. CDR3s include the opening cysteine and the closing phenylalanine or tryptophan. A D gene is named only where the DNA matches it firmly.

D gene	J gene	V gene	CDR3 length	CDR3 protein	CDR3 DNA
NA	TRBJ1-2	TRBV28	11	CASSMKVRTSF	TGTGCCAGCAGTATGAAAGTCAGGACAAGCTTC
TRBD2	TRBJ2-7	TRBV27	15	CASSTLAGNRHEQYF	TGTGCCAGCAGTACTCTAGCGGGAAACCGGCACGAGCAGTACTTC
TRBD1	TRBJ1-5	TRBV19	15	CASSIRGQSNQPQHF	TGTGCCAGTAGTATAAGGGGACAGAGCAATCAGCCCCAGCATTTT
TRBD2	TRBJ2-5	TRBV6-6	15	CASTRASGGQETQYF	TGTGCCAGCACCAGGGCTAGCGGGGGCCAAGAGACCCAGTACTTC
NA	TRBJ2-5	TRBV29-1	11	CSAGQPPTQYF	TGCAGCGCGGGACAACCTCCGACCCAGTACTTC
NA	TRBJ2-7	TRBV28	14	CASSSTASSYEQYF	TGTGCCAGCAGTTCCACTGCTAGCTCCTACGAGCAGTACTTC
NA	TRBJ2-7	TRBV28	11	CASSSESEQYF	TGTGCCAGCAGTTCCGAGTCCGAGCAGTACTTC
NA	TRBJ2-5	TRBV7-2	13	CASGWGADRPIYF	TGTGCCAGCGGATGGGGTGCGGACAGACCCATTTACTTC
TRBD1	TRBJ2-5	TRBV5-1	16	CASRPPGQGFVETQYF	TGCGCCAGCAGACCCCCGGGACAGGGATTCGTGGAGACCCAGTACTTC
TRBD1	TRBJ2-4	TRBV6-1	15	CASIPDRAGVPIQYF	TGTGCCAGCATTCCTGACAGGGCAGGGGTGCCCATTCAGTACTTC